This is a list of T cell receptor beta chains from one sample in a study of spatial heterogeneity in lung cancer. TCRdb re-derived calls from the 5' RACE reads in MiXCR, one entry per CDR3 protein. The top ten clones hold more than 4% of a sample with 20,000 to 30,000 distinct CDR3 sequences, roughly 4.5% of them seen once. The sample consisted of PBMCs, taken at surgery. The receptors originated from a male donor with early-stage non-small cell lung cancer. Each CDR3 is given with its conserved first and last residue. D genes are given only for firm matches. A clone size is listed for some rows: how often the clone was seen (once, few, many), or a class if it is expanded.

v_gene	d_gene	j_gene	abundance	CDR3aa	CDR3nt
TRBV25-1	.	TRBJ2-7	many	CASSGGAPSYEQYF	TGTGCCAGCAGTGGGGGGGCCCCCTCGTACGAGCAGTACTTC
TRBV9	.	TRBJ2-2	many	CASSVGGITGELFF	TGTGCCAGCAGCGTAGGAGGGATCACCGGGGAGCTGTTTTTT
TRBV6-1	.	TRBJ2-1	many	CASRAGQVPYNEQFF	TGTGCCAGCCGGGCAGGCCAGGTACCCTACAATGAGCAGTTCTTC
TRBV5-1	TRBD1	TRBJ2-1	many	CASSTGQGQYNEQFF	TGCGCCAGCAGCACCGGACAGGGGCAGTACAATGAGCAGTTCTTC
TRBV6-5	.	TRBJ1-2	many	CASSYQGTARAAGGYTF	TGTGCCAGCAGTTACCAGGGAACGGCCAGGGCCGCAGGCGGCTACACCTTC
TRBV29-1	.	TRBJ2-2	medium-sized	CSVQKERHNTGELFF	TGCAGCGTTCAAAAGGAGAGACATAACACCGGGGAGCTGTTTTTT
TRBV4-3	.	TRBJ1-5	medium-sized	CASSRDSHSNQPQHF	TGCGCCAGCAGCCGAGACAGTCATAGCAATCAGCCCCAGCATTTT
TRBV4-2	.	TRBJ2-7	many	CASSQDFSGPYEQYF	TGTGCCAGCAGCCAAGATTTTAGCGGCCCATACGAGCAGTACTTC
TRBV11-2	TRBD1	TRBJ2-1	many	CASSLRDRAGRQFF	TGTGCCAGCAGCTTAAGGGACAGGGCGGGACGGCAGTTCTTC
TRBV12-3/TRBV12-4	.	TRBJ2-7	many	CASSSTHEQYF	TGTGCCAGCAGTTCCACCCACGAGCAGTACTTC
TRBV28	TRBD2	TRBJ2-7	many	CASSTGTSGRYEQYF	TGTGCCAGCAGCACCGGGACTAGCGGGAGGTACGAGCAGTACTTC
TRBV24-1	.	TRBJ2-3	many	CATSDFGGESTDTQYF	TGTGCCACCAGTGATTTTGGGGGCGAGAGCACAGATACGCAGTATTTT
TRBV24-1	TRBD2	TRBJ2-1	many	CATSDPVGGTQYNEQFF	TGTGCCACCAGTGATCCGGTGGGGGGGACCCAATACAATGAGCAGTTCTTC
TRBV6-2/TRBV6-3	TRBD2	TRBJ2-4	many	CASSHGLAGPGYF	TGTGCCAGCAGTCATGGACTAGCGGGGCCCGGGTACTTC
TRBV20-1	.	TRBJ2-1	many	CSARSQGGYNEQFF	TGCAGTGCTAGATCGCAGGGTGGATACAATGAGCAGTTCTTC
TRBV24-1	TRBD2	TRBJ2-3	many	CATSDAGTSGRHTQYF	TGTGCCACCAGTGACGCCGGGACTAGCGGGAGACATACGCAGTATTTT
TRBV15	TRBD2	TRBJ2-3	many	CATSRSRVASGTSTDTQYF	TGTGCCACCAGCAGATCCCGGGTGGCTAGCGGGACCAGCACAGATACGCAGTATTTT
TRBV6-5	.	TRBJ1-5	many	CASSYSKNQPQHF	TGTGCCAGCAGTTACTCCAAAAATCAGCCCCAGCATTTT
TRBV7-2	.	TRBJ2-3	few	CASSSLGDTQYF	TGTGCCAGCAGCTCCCTAGGAGATACGCAGTATTTT
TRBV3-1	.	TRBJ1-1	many	CASSQGRGGGTEAFF	TGTGCCAGCAGCCAAGGAAGGGGAGGGGGCACTGAAGCTTTCTTT
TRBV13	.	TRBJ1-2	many	CASSTRHIYYGYTF	TGTGCCAGCAGCACTCGACACATTTACTATGGCTACACCTTC
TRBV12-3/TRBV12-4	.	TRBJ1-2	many	CASSLIVGGDGYTF	TGTGCCAGCAGTTTAATTGTGGGGGGAGATGGCTACACCTTC
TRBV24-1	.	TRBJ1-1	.	CATSGGMSTEAFF	TGTGCCACCAGCGGGGGGATGAGCACTGAAGCTTTCTTT
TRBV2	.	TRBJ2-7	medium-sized	CASCPSPSSYEQYF	TGTGCCAGCTGCCCCTCCCCCAGCTCCTACGAGCAGTACTTC
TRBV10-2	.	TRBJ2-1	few	CASSVGGSYNEQFF	TGCGCCAGCAGTGTGGGGGGTTCCTACAATGAGCAGTTCTTC
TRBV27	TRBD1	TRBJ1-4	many	CASSPTPGTGYEKLFF	TGTGCCAGCAGCCCCACCCCCGGGACAGGGTATGAAAAACTGTTTTTT
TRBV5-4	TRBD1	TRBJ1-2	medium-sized	CASSLADRGYGYTF	TGTGCCAGCAGCTTGGCGGACAGGGGCTATGGCTACACCTTC
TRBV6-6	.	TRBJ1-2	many	CASRDGNYGYTF	TGTGCCAGCAGGGACGGGAACTATGGCTACACCTTC
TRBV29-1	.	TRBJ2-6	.	CSVEGEGSGANVLTF	TGCAGCGTTGAAGGAGAGGGCTCCGGGGCCAACGTCCTGACTTTC
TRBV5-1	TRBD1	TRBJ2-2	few	CASSVGQGSVTGELFF	TGCGCCAGCAGCGTAGGACAGGGCTCCGTCACCGGGGAGCTGTTTTTT
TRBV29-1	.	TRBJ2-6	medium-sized	CSVSPTSGANVLTF	TGCAGCGTTTCTCCCACCTCTGGGGCCAACGTCCTGACTTTC
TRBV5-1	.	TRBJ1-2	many	CASSLDRSYGYTF	TGCGCCAGCAGCTTGGACAGGAGTTATGGCTACACCTTC
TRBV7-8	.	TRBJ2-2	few	CASIQDSANTGELFF	TGTGCCAGCATCCAGGACAGCGCGAACACCGGGGAGCTGTTTTTT
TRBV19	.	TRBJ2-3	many	CASSPTSDTDTQYF	TGTGCCAGTAGCCCCACGTCAGACACAGATACGCAGTATTTT
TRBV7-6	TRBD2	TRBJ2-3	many	CASSLVGGDTDTQYF	TGTGCCAGCAGCTTAGTCGGGGGGGACACAGATACGCAGTATTTT
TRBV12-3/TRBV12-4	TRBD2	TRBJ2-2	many	CASSPSGARAGELFF	TGTGCCAGCAGCCCCAGCGGGGCTCGGGCCGGGGAGCTGTTTTTT
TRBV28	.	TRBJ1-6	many	CASGGYNNSPLHF	TGTGCCAGCGGGGGCTACAATAATTCACCCCTCCACTTT
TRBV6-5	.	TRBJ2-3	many	CASSYSIADTQYF	TGTGCCAGCAGTTACTCCATTGCAGATACGCAGTATTTT
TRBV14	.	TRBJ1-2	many	CASSQVATANYGYTF	TGTGCCAGCAGCCAAGTAGCTACGGCTAACTATGGCTACACCTTC
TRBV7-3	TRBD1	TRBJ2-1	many	CASSWGQGREQFF	TGTGCCAGCAGCTGGGGACAGGGCCGTGAGCAGTTCTTC
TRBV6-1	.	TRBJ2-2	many	CASSELNPGVGELFF	TGTGCCAGCAGTGAATTGAACCCGGGAGTCGGGGAGCTGTTTTTT
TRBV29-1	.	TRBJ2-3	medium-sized	CSVEGLATDTQYF	TGCAGCGTTGAAGGCTTGGCGACAGATACGCAGTATTTT
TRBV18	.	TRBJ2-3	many	CASSLTGADTQYF	TGTGCCAGCTCCTTAACCGGGGCAGATACGCAGTATTTT
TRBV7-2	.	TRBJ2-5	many	CASSGDWPSETQYF	TGTGCCAGCAGCGGGGACTGGCCCTCGGAGACCCAGTACTTC
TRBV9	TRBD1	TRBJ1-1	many	CASSPTGGRDTEAFF	TGTGCCAGCAGCCCCACAGGGGGCCGGGACACTGAAGCTTTCTTT
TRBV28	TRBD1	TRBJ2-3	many	CASSSGQGPDTQYF	TGTGCCAGCAGTTCGGGACAGGGCCCAGATACGCAGTATTTT
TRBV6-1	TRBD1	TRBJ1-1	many	CASTLRQGGTEAFF	TGTGCCAGCACCCTACGACAGGGCGGCACTGAAGCTTTCTTT
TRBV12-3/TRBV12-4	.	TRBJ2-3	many	CASSLRDTQYF	TGTGCCAGCAGTTTACGGGATACGCAGTATTTT
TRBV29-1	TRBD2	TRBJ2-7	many	CSCARGGRSYEQYF	TGCAGCTGCGCGCGGGGCGGGAGAAGCTACGAGCAGTACTTC
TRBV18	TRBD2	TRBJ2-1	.	CASSPPGLAGVSYNEQFF	TGTGCCAGCTCACCACCAGGACTAGCGGGAGTCTCCTACAATGAGCAGTTCTTC
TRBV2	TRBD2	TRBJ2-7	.	CAMRVAGGSYEQYF	TGTGCCATGAGAGTAGCGGGAGGCTCCTACGAGCAGTACTTC
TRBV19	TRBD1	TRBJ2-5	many	CASSAQGARKQETQYF	TGTGCCAGTAGTGCCCAGGGGGCGCGTAAACAAGAGACCCAGTACTTC
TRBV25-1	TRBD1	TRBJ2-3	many	CASSGSRGRVTDTQYF	TGTGCCAGCAGTGGCAGCAGGGGGCGCGTCACAGATACGCAGTATTTT